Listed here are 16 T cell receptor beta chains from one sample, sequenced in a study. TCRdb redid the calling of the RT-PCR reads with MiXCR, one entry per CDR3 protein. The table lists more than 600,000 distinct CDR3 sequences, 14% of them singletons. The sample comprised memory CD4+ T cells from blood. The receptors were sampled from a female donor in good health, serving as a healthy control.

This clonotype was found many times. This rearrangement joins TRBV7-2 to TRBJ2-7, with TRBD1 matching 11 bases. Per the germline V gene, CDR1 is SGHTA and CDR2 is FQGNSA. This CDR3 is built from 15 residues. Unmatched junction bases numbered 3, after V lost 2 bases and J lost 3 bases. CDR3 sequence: CASSLYGTGGYEQYF. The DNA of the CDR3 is TGTGCCAGCAGCTTATATGGGACAGGGGGCTACGAGCAGTACTTC.

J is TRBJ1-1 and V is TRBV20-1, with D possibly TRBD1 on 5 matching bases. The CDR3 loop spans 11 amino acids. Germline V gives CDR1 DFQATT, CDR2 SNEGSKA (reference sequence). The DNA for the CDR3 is TGCACCCTCCAGGGGAACACTGAAGCTTTCTTT. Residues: CTLQGNTEAFF.

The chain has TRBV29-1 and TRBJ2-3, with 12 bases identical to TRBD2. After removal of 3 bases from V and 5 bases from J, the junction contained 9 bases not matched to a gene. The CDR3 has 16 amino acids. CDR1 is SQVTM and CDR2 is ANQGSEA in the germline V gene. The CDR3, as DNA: TGCAGCGTTGAGGGACTAGCGGGCAACCAGGGAGATACGCAGTATTTT. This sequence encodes CSVEGLAGNQGDTQYF.

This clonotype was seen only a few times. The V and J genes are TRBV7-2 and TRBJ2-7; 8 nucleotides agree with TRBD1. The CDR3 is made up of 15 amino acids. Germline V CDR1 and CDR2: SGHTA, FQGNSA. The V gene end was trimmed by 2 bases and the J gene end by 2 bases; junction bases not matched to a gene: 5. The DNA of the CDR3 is TGTGCCAGCAGCTTACTAACGACAGGGGCCTACGAGCAGTACTTC. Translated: CASSLLTTGAYEQYF. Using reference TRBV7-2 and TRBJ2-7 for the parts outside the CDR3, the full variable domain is GAGVSQSPSNKVTEKGKDVELRCDPISGHTALYWYRQSLGQGLEFLIYFQGNSAPDKSGLPSDRFSAERTGGSVSTLTIQRTQQEDSAVYLCASSLLTTGAYEQYFGPGTRLTVT.

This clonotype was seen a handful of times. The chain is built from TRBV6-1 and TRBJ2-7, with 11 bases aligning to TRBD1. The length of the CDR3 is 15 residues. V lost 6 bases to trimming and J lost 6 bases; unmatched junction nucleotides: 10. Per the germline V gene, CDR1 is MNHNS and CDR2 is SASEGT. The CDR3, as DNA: TGTGCCAGCAGGGGTAGCGGGACAGGGGGAAGCGAGCAGTACTTC. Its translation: CASRGSGTGGSEQYF.

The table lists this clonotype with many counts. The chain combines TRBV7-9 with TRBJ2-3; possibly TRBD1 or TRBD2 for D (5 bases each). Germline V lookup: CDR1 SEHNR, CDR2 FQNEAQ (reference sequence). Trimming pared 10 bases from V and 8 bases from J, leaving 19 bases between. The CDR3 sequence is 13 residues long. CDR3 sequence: CATKDGGTVTQYF. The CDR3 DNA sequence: TGTGCCACCAAGGATGGGGGTACGGTTACGCAGTATTTT.

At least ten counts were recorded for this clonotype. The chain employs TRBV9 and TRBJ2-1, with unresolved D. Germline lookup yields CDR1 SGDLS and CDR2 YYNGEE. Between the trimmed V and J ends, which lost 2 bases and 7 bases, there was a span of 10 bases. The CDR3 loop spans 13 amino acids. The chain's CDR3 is CASSVLARNEQFF. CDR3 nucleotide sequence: TGTGCCAGCAGCGTGCTCGCGAGAAATGAGCAGTTCTTC.

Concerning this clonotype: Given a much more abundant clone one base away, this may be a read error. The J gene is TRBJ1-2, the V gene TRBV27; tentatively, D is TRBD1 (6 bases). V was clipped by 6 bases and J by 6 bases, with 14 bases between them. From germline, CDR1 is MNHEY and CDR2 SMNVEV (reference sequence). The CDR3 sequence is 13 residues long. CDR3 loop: CASSPQGLNGYTF. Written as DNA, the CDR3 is TGTGCCAGCAGCCCACAGGGTTTGAATGGCTACACCTTC.

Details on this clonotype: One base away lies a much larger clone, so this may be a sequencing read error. The CDR3 is CASSQGDTYGYTF. DNA of the CDR3: TGTGCCAGCAGCCAAGGGGACACCTATGGCTACACCTTC. The chain is built from TRBV3-1 and TRBJ1-2; a possible D gene is TRBD1 (6 bases). Germline V gene data show CDR1 as LGHDT and CDR2 as YNNKEL (reference sequence). The CDR3 has 13 residues. Trimming left V 1 base short and J 4 bases short, with 7 bases between.

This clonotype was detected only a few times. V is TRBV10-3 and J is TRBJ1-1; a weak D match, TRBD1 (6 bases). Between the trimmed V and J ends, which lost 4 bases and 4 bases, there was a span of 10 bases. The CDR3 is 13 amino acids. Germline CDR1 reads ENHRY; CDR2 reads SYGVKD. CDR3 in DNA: TGTGCCATCAGTGCGGGGGCGGTCACTGAAGCTTTCTTT. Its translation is CAISAGAVTEAFF.

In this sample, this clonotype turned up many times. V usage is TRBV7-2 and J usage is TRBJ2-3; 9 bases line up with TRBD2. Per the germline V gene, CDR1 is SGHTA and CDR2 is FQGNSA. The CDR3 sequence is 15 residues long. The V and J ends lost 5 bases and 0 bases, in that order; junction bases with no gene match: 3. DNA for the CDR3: TGTGCCAGCAGCAGGACTAGCGCTAGCACAGATACGCAGTATTTT. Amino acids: CASSRTSASTDTQYF.

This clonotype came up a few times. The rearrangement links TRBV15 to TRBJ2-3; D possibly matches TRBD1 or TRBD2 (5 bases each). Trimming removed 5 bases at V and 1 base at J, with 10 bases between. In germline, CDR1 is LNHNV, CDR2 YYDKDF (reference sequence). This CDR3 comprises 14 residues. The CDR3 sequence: CATSAQGGTDTQYF. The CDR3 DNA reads TGTGCCACCAGCGCCCAGGGAGGCACAGATACGCAGTATTTT.

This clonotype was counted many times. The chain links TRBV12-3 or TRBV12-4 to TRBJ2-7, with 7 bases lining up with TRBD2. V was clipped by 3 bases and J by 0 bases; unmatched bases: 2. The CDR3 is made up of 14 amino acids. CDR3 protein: CASSFGTISYEQYF. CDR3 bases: TGTGCCAGCAGTTTCGGGACTATCTCCTACGAGCAGTACTTC.

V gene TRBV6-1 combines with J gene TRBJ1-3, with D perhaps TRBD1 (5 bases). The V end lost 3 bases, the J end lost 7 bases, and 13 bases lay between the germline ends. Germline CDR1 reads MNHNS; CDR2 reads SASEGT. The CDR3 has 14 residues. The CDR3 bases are TGTGCCAGCAGTGACCGGCCAGGGAAGAACACCATATATTTT. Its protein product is CASSDRPGKNTIYF.

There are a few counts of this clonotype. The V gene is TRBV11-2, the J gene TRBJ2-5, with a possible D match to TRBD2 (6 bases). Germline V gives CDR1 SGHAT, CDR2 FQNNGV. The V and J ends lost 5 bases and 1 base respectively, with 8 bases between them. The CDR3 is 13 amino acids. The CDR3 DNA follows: TGTGCCAGCAGCCGGACTACCCAAGAGACCCAGTACTTC. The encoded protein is CASSRTTQETQYF.

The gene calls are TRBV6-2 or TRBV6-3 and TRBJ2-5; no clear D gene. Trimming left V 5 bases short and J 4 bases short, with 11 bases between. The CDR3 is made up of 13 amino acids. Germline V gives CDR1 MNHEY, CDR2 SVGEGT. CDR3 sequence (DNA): TGTGCCAGCAGTCGATCGTGGGGAGAGACCCAGTACTTC. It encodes CASSRSWGETQYF.